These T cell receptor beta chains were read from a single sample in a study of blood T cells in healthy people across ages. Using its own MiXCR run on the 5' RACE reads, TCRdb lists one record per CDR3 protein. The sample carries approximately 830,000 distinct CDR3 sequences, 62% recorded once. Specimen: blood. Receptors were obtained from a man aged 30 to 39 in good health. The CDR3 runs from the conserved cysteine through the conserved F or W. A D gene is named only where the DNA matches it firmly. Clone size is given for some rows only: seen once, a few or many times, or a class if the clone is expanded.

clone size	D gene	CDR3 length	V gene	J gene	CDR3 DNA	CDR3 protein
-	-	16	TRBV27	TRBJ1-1	TGTGCCAGCAGTTTAGGCAAGGGAACTTTGAACACTGAAGCTTTCTTT	CASSLGKGTLNTEAFF
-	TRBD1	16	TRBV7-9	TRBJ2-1	TGTGCCAGCAGCACTAGGACAGGGGGGTCCTACAATGAGCAGTTCTTC	CASSTRTGGSYNEQFF
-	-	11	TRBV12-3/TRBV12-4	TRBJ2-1	TGTGCCAGCAGGGGAATAGAGGAGCAGTTCTTC	CASRGIEEQFF
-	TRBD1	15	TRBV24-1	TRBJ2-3	TGTGCCACCAGTGAACCGGACAGGGTTACAGAGACGCAGTATTTT	CATSEPDRVTETQYF
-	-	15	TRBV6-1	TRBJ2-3	TGTGCCAGCAGTGCAACGGGACTTCCCACAGATACGCAGTATTTT	CASSATGLPTDTQYF
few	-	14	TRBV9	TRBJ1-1	TGTGCCAGCTTCTCAGAGGAGAGAGGGAATGAAGCTTTCTTT	CASFSEERGNEAFF
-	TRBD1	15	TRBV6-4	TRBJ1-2	TGTGCCAGCACCACCGACAGGGGCGTGATCTATGGCTACACCTTC	CASTTDRGVIYGYTF
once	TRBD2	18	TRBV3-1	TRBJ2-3	TGTGCCAGCAGCCAAGGATCGACTAGCGGGGGAATTACAGATACGCAGTATTTT	CASSQGSTSGGITDTQYF
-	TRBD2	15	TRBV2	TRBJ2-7	TGTGCCAGCAGTCCTCGGACTAGTGGTATCTCCGAGCAGTACTTC	CASSPRTSGISEQYF
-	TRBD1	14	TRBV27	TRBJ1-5	TGTGCCAGCAGGAACGGACAGGGCGGTCAGCCCCAGCATTTT	CASRNGQGGQPQHF
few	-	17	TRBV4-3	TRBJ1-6	TGCGCCAGCAGCCAAGAGGAACAGAGCTCCTATAATTCACCCCTCCACTTT	CASSQEEQSSYNSPLHF
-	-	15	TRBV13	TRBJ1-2	TGTGCCAGCAGACTGATTGAGGGGCCCAGCTATGGCTACACCTTC	CASRLIEGPSYGYTF
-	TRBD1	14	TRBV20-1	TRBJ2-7	TGCAGTGTTATCCCGGGACAGGGGATCTACGAGCAGTACTTC	CSVIPGQGIYEQYF
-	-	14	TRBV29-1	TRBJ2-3	TGCAGCGCTGGGACGGATCGAGGCACAGATGCGCAGTATTTT	CSAGTDRGTDAQYF
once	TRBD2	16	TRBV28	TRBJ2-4	TGTGCCAGCAGTTCTCTCACCGGGACTAGAGTAAACATTCAGTACTTC	CASSSLTGTRVNIQYF
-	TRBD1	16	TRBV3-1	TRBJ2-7	TGTGCCAGCAGCCGAGTCCTACAGGGGGCCGACGACGAGCAGTACTTC	CASSRVLQGADDEQYF
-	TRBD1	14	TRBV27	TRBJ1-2	TGTGCCACCATGCCCCGGGACAGGACCTATGGCTACACCTTC	CATMPRDRTYGYTF
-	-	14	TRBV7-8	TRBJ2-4	TGTGCCAGCAGCCATCCCCGCACCAAAAACATTCAGTACTTC	CASSHPRTKNIQYF